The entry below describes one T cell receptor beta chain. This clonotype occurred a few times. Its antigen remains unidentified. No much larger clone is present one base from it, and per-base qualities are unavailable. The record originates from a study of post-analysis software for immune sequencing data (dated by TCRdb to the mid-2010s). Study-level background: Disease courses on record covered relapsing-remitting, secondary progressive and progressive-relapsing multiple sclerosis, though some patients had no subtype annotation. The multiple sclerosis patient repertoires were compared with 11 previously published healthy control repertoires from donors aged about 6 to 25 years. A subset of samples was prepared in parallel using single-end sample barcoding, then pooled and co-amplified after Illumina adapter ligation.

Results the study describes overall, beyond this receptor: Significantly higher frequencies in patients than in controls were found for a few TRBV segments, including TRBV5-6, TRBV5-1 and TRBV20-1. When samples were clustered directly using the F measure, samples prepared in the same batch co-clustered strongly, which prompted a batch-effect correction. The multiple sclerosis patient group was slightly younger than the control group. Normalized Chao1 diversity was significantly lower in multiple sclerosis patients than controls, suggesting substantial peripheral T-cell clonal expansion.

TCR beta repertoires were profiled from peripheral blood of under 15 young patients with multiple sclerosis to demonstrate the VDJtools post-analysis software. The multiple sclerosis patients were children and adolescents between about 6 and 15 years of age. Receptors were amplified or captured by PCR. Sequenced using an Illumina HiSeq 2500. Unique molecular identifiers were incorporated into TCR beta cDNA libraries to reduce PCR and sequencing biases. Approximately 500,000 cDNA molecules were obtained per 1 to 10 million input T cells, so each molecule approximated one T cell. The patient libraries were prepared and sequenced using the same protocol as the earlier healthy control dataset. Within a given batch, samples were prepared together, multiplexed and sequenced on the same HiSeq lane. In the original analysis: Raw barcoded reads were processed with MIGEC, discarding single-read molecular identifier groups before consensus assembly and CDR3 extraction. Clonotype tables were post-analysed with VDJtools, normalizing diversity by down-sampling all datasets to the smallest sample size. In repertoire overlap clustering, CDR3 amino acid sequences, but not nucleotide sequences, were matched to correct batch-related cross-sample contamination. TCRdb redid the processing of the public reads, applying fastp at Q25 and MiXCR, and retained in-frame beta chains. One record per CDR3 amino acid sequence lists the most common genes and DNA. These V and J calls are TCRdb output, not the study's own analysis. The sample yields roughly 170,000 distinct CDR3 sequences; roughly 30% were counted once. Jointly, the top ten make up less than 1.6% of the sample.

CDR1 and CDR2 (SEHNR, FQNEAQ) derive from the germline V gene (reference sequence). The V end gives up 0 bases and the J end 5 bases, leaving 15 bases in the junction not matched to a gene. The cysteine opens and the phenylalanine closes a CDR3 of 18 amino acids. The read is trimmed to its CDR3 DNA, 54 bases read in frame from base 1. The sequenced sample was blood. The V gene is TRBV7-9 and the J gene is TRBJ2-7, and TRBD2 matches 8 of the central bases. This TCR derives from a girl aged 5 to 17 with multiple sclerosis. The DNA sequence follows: TGTGCCAGCAGCTTAGCGATGGGATTGGGGACTAGTAATCACGAGCAGTACTTC. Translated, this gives CASSLAMGLGTSNHEQYF.